This is a list of T cell receptor beta chains from one sample in a study of Graves' ophthalmopathy and Graves' hyperthyroidism. MiXCR, run by TCRdb on the multiplex PCR reads, gives a single entry per CDR3 protein. This sample yields fewer than 600,000 distinct CDR3 sequences, of which around an eighth are seen a single time; approximately 9.8% belongs to the top ten. The sample taken for sequencing was blood. The receptors stem from a woman in her twenties or thirties with Graves' ophthalmopathy. Each CDR3 is given with its conserved first and last residue. The D gene is left open where the match is weak. Clone size is shown for a subset of rows, as once, few, many or a class of expanded clone.

CDR3aa,CDR3nt,v_gene,j_gene,d_gene,abundance
CASSLGGLGTGELFF,TGTGCCAGCAGCTTAGGGGGGTTGGGCACCGGGGAGCTGTTTTTT,TRBV13,TRBJ2-2,NA,many
CAWRWDRGSSPLHF,TGTGCCTGGAGATGGGACAGGGGTAGTTCACCCCTCCACTTT,TRBV30,TRBJ1-6,TRBD1,few
CASSLGTDSAKNIQYF,TGTGCCAGCAGCTTAGGGACCGATTCAGCCAAAAACATTCAGTACTTC,TRBV11-3,TRBJ2-4,NA,few
CASSHGQGHQDGYTF,TGCGCCAGCAGCCACGGACAGGGCCACCAGGATGGCTACACCTTC,TRBV4-1,TRBJ1-2,TRBD1,many
CASSHGTYHSYEQYF,TGTGCCAGCAGCCACGGGACCTACCACTCCTACGAGCAGTACTTC,TRBV12-3/TRBV12-4,TRBJ2-7,NA,NA
CASSYRTGTLNGYTF,TGTGCCAGCAGTTATCGGACAGGAACCCTCAACGGCTACACCTTC,TRBV6-5,TRBJ1-2,TRBD1,many
CASKPTVTETQYF,TGTGCCAGCAAACCGACAGTTACGGAGACCCAGTACTTC,TRBV6-2/TRBV6-3,TRBJ2-5,NA,NA
CSVGSGELFF,TGCAGCGTTGGTAGCGGGGAGCTGTTTTTT,TRBV29-1,TRBJ2-2,NA,many
CASSLWSLIGGPGELFF,TGTGCCAGCAGTTTATGGTCCCTTATAGGGGGGCCCGGGGAGCTGTTTTTT,TRBV28,TRBJ2-2,NA,many
CASSGTGGDYGYTF,TGCGCCAGCAGCGGAACAGGGGGCGACTATGGCTACACCTTC,TRBV5-1,TRBJ1-2,TRBD1,many
CASSAQETSYEQYF,TGTGCCAGCAGTGCCCAAGAAACATCCTACGAGCAGTACTTC,TRBV25-1,TRBJ2-7,NA,many
CASGDNRNTIYF,TGCGCCAGCGGGGACAACCGAAACACCATATATTTT,TRBV5-1,TRBJ1-3,NA,few
CASSQAGGRDQPQHF,TGTGCCAGCAGCCAGGCGGGTGGGCGGGATCAGCCCCAGCATTTT,TRBV3-1,TRBJ1-5,NA,few
CASSQLWRSYGYTF,TGCGCCAGCAGTCAACTTTGGCGTAGCTATGGCTACACCTTC,TRBV4-1,TRBJ1-2,NA,many
CSALTEQSTGELFF,TGCAGTGCCCTCACGGAGCAAAGCACCGGGGAGCTGTTTTTT,TRBV20-1,TRBJ2-2,NA,NA
CASNGGSSGSYEQYF,TGTGCCAGTAACGGGGGGTCTTCGGGGTCCTACGAGCAGTACTTC,TRBV12-3/TRBV12-4,TRBJ2-7,TRBD2,many